What follows are 15 T cell receptor beta chains derived from one specimen sequenced in a study of CD8+CD57+ T cells in acquired aplastic anemia. The patients chosen for sequencing had shown expansion of CD8+CD57+ cells (detected by flow cytometry). CDR3 and TCR beta VDJ profiling relied on a genomic DNA template. A single record per CDR3 protein comes from TCRdb applying MiXCR to the reads. The sample lists around 150,000 distinct CDR3 sequences, 45% to 50% seen once, with more than 30% in the top ten. The sequenced sample consisted of sorted CD4+, CD8+, or CD8+CD57+ T cells (not recorded which) from PBMCs. The receptors come from a human donor with aplastic anemia.

This clonotype occurred many times. The chain is built from TRBV19 and TRBJ2-1; D remains unclear. V was pared by 3 bases and J by 4 bases, with 13 bases between. CDR1 is LNHDA and CDR2 is SQIVND in the germline V gene (reference sequence). The CDR3 has 15 amino acids. CDR3 coding DNA: TGTGCCAGTAGTATGAGCAGCAATGGGTACAATGAGCAGTTCTTC. This encodes CASSMSSNGYNEQFF.

CDR3 nucleotides: TGCAGTGCCACCCTCTTGCGTGGGGAGACCCAGTACTTC. This translates into CSATLLRGETQYF. The chain uses TRBV20-1 and TRBJ2-5; no clear D gene. V shed 6 bases and J shed 5 bases, with 16 bases lying between them. Germline CDR1 reads DFQATT; CDR2 reads SNEGSKA (reference sequence). This CDR3 comprises 13 residues.

This clonotype has ten or more counts. The CDR3, as DNA: TGTGCCAGCACGGGACAGGGGGCCGCTGGCTACACCTTC. Translated: CASTGQGAAGYTF. The rearrangement uses TRBV2 and TRBJ1-2, with 12 bases matching TRBD1. This CDR3 is built from 13 residues. The ends lost 7 bases at V and 7 bases at J; junction bases unmatched: 4. Germline CDR1 SNHLY, CDR2 FYNNEI.

This clonotype occurred many times. The chain has TRBV24-1 and TRBJ2-7, with TRBD2 matching 7 bases. The V segment lost 4 bases and the J segment 0 bases; nucleotides outside the gene matches: 2. The germline gives CDR1 KGHDR, CDR2 SFDVKD. The CDR3 has 14 amino acids. The CDR3 loop is CATSEAGNSYEQYF. In nucleotides, the CDR3 is TGTGCCACCAGTGAAGCGGGGAACTCCTACGAGCAGTACTTC.

The J gene is TRBJ1-2, the V gene TRBV10-3; 7 nucleotides line up with TRBD1. This CDR3 spans 15 amino acids. Trimming at V came to 3 bases and at J to 0 bases, leaving 4 bases not matched to a gene. The V gene's germline CDR1 is ENHRY and CDR2 SYGVKD. CDR3 in amino acids: CAISDQGTANYGYTF. The CDR3 DNA reads TGTGCCATCAGTGACCAGGGGACAGCTAACTATGGCTACACCTTC.

This clonotype was counted a few times. The gene calls are TRBV30 and TRBJ1-3; 7 bases align to TRBD1. CDR3 length: 15 amino acids. Germline CDR1 and CDR2: GTSNPN and SVGIG (reference sequence). After removal of 2 bases from V and 2 bases from J, the junction contained 6 bases not matched to a gene. The CDR3 loop reads CAWSPEDRPGNTIYF. The CDR3 DNA sequence: TGTGCCTGGAGTCCAGAGGACAGGCCTGGAAACACCATATATTTT.

This clonotype was found many times. The rearrangement joins TRBV3-1 to TRBJ2-2; D gene uncertain. Germline lookup yields CDR1 LGHDT and CDR2 YNNKEL (reference sequence). CDR3 length: 14 amino acids. V lost 1 base and J 8 bases, leaving 11 bases between the germline ends. For the CDR3, the DNA is TGTGCCAGCAGCCAAGGTGGTGACGTGGGGGAGCTGTTTTTT. This gives the protein CASSQGGDVGELFF.

With regard to this clonotype: A much bigger clone sits one base away, suggesting this may be a read error. The V gene is TRBV11-2, the J gene TRBJ2-1, with 11 nucleotides matching TRBD2. CDR1 and CDR2 from the germline V gene are SGHAT and FQNNGV. The CDR3 spans 16 residues. Here the CDR3 DNA reads TGTGTCAGCAGCTCTTCCACTAGCGGGAGTTACAATGAGCAGTTCTTC. Its translation: CVSSSSTSGSYNEQFF.

In this sample, this clonotype turned up a few times. The chain joins TRBV2 to TRBJ1-1; D gene ambiguous. Trimming left V 3 bases short and J 2 bases short, with 7 bases between. The germline V gene encodes CDR1 SNHLY and CDR2 FYNNEI. The CDR3 runs to 13 residues. CDR3 protein: CASSDLINTEAFF. CDR3 nucleotide sequence: TGTGCCAGCAGTGATTTGATAAACACTGAAGCTTTCTTT.

The V and J genes are TRBV5-1 and TRBJ1-1; D might be TRBD1 (6 bases). This CDR3 is 15 amino acids long. Per germline, CDR1 SGHRS and CDR2 YFSETQ. V shed 5 bases and J shed 4 bases, with 18 bases lying between them. The CDR3 loop reads CASRRNPGVSTEAFF. CDR3 bases: TGCGCCAGCAGACGTAACCCAGGGGTATCCACTGAAGCTTTCTTT.

The chain recombines TRBV29-1 with TRBJ2-5, with D perhaps matching TRBD2 (7 bases). Trimming took off 2 bases at V and 0 bases at J, with 13 bases between the two ends. Looked up from germline, CDR1 is SQVTM and CDR2 is ANQGSEA. The CDR3 is 15 amino acids. CDR3 sequence reads: CSVEWAGDNQETQYF. The CDR3 coding sequence is TGCAGCGTTGAATGGGCGGGGGACAACCAAGAGACCCAGTACTTC.

Concerning this clonotype: A read error may explain this, as a much larger clone is one base away. V usage is TRBV6-1 and J usage is TRBJ1-2, with a possible D match to TRBD1 (6 bases). Germline V gene lookup returns CDR1 MNHNS and CDR2 SASEGT. Trimming left V 6 bases short and J 8 bases short, with 13 bases between. This CDR3 spans 12 amino acids. The CDR3 is CASRDAGDGYTF. CDR3 bases: TGTGCCAGCAGAGACGCAGGGGACGGCTACACCTTC.

There are many counts of this clonotype. The chain uses TRBV11-3 and TRBJ1-1; 7 positions agree with TRBD1. Germline V gives CDR1 SGHNT, CDR2 YENEEA. The V and J ends lost 5 bases and 2 bases, in that order; junction bases with no gene match: 8. This CDR3 has 15 amino acids. CDR3 region: CASSLRQGLNTEAFF. Written as DNA, the CDR3 is TGTGCCAGCAGCCTAAGACAGGGACTTAACACTGAAGCTTTCTTT.

The chain is built from TRBV6-1 and TRBJ2-7; D ambiguous. The CDR3 spans 13 residues. The V end lost 1 base, the J end lost 7 bases, and 11 bases lay between the germline ends. The germline V gene encodes CDR1 MNHNS and CDR2 SASEGT. CDR3 nucleotide sequence: TGTGCCAGCAGTGAAGTGCAAGAGAAGGAGCAGTACGTC. Its protein product is CASSEVQEKEQYV.

Many counts were recorded for this clonotype. The chain carries TRBV4-2 and TRBJ2-5; possibly TRBD1 for D (6 bases). The CDR3 is 16 amino acids. The germline gives CDR1 LGHNA, CDR2 YNFKEQ. The ends were cut back, 3 bases at V and 5 bases at J, with 19 bases in the middle. CDR3 DNA sequence: TGTGCCAGCAGCCAGGCCCTTTCCGGGACATTGGAGACCCAGTACTTC. As protein: CASSQALSGTLETQYF.